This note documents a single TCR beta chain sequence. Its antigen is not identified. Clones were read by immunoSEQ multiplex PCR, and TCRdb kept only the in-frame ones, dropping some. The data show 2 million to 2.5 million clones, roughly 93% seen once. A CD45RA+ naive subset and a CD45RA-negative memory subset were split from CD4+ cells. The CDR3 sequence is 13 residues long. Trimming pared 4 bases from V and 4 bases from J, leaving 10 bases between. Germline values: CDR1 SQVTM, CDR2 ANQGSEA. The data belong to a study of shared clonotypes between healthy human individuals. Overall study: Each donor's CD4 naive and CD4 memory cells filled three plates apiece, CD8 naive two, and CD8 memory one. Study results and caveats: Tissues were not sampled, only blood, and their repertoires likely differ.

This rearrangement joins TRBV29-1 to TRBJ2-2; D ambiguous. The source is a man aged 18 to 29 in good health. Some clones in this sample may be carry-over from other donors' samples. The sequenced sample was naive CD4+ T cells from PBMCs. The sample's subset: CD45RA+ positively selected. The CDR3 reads CSVGSGATGELFF. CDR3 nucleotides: TGCAGCGTTGGGTCAGGTGCCACCGGGGAGCTGTTTTTT.